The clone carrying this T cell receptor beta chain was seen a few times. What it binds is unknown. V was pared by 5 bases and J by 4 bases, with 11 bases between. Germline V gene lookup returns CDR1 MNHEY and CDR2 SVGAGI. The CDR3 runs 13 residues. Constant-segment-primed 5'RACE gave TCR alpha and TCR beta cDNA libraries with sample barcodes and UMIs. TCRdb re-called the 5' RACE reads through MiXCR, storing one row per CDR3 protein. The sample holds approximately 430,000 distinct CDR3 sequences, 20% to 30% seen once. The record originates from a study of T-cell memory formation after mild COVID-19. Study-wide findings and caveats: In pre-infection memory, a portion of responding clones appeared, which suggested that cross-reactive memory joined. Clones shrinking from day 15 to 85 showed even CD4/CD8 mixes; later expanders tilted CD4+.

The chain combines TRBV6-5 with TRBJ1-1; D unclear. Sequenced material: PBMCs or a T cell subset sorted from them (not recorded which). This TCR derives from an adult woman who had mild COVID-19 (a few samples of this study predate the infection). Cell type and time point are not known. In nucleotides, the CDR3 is TGTGCCAGCAGTCCTATGTTAGGCACTGAAGCTTTCTTT. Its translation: CASSPMLGTEAFF.